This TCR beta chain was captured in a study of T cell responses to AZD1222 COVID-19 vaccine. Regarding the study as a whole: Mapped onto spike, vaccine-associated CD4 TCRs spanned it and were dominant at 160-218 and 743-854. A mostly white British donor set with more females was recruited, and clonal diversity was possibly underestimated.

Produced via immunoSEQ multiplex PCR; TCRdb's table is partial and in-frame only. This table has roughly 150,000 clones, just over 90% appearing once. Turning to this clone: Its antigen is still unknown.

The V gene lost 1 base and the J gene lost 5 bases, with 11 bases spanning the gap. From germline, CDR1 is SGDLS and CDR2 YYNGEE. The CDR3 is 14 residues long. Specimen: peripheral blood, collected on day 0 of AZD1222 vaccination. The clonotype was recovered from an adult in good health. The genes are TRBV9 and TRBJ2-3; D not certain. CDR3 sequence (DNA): TGTGCCAGCAGCGTAAGCTCAGGTCGAGATACGCAGTATTTT. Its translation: CASSVSSGRDTQYF.